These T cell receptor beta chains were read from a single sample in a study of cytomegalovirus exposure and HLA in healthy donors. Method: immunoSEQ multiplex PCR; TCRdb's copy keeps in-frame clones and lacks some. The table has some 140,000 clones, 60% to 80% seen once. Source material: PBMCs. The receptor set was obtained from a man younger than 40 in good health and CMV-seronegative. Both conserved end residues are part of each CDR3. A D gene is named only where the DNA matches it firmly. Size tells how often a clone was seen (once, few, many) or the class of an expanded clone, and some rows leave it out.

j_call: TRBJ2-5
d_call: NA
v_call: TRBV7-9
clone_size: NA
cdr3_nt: TGTGCCAGCAGCTTCACCGGGGAGACCCAGTACTTC
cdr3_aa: CASSFTGETQYF

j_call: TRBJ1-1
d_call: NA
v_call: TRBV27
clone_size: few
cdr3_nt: TGTGCCAGTACAGTTTTAGACGGGAACACTGAAGCTTTCTTT
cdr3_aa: CASTVLDGNTEAFF

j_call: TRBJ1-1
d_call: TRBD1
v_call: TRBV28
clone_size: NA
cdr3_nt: TGTGCCAGCATTATAGGGACAGGGGGTTCGGATGAAGCTTTCTTT
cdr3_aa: CASIIGTGGSDEAFF

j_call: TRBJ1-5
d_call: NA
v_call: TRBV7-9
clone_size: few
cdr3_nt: TGTGCCAGCAGCTTACCTACAGGGACCCGAGGTTATAGCAATCAGCCCCAGCATTTT
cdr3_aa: CASSLPTGTRGYSNQPQHF

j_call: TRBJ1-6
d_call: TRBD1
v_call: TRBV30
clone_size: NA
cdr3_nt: TGTGCCTGGAGTGCTACAGGGGTGCGATCACCCCTCCACTTT
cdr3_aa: CAWSATGVRSPLHF

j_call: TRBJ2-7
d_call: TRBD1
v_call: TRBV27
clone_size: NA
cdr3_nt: TGTGCCAGCAGTCCCGCAGGGGGCGGTTACTACGAGCAGTACTTC
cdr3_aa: CASSPAGGGYYEQYF

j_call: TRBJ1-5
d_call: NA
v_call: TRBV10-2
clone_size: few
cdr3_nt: TGCGCCAGCAGTGAGTCTGAAGGGGAGGCGGAGCCCCAGCATTTT
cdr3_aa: CASSESEGEAEPQHF

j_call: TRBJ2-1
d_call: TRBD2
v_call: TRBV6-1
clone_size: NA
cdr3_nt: TGTGCCAGCAGTGAACTAGCGGGAGGGCCGGATGAGCAGTTCTTC
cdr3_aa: CASSELAGGPDEQFF

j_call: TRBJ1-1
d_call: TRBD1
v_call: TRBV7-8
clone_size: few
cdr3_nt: TGTGCCAGCAGCTTAGGACAGGGGAACACTGAAGCTTTCTTT
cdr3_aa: CASSLGQGNTEAFF

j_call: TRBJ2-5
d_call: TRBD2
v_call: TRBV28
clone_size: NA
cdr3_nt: TGTGCGGGTAGCGGGAGGCAAGAGACCCAGTACTTC
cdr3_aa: CAGSGRQETQYF

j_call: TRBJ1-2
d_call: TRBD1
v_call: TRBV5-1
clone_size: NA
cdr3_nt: TGCGCCAGCAGCAGGACAGGGGGCCACTATGGCTACACCTTC
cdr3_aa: CASSRTGGHYGYTF

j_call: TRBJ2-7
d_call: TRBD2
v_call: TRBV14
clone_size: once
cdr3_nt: TGTGCCAGCAGCCAAATCGGGAGGGCCGAGACTTACGAGCAGTACTTC
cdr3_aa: CASSQIGRAETYEQYF

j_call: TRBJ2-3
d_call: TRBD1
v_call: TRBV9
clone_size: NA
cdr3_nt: TGTGCCAGCAGCCAGGGACAGGGGGCAGATACGCAGTATTTT
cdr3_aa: CASSQGQGADTQYF

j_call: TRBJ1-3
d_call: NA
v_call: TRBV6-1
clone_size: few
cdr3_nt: TGTGCCAGCAGTGAAGCGAGTTTTAAAGGAAACACCATATATTTT
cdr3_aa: CASSEASFKGNTIYF

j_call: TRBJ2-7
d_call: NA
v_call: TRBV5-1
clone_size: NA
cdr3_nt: TGCGCCAGCAGCTTGGAACAGGGTTTTTTCTACGAGCAGTACTTC
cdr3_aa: CASSLEQGFFYEQYF

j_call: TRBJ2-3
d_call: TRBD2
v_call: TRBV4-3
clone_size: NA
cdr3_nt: TGCGCCAGCAGCCAAGCGCTAGCGGGAGTGGCAGATACGCAGTATTTT
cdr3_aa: CASSQALAGVADTQYF

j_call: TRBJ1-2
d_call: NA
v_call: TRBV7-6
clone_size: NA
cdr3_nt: TGTGCCAGCAGCTTAGCTCCCGGTGTCTATGGCTACACCTTC
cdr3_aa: CASSLAPGVYGYTF

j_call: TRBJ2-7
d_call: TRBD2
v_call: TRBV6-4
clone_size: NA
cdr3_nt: TGTGCCAGCAGTGAAGAGGGCGGGGGTACCTACGAGCAGTACTTC
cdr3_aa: CASSEEGGGTYEQYF

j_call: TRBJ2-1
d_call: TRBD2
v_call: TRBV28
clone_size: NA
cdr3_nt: TGTGCCAGCAGTTTAGGGACTAGCGGGAGAGGTGAGCAGTTCTTC
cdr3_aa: CASSLGTSGRGEQFF

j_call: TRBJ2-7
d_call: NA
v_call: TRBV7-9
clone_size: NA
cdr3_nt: TGTTCCAGCAGCTCACAGTTCTACGAGCAGTACTTC
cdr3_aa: CSSSSQFYEQYF

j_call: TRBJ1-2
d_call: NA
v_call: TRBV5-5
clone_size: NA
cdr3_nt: TGTGCCAGCAGCTTGGCCCGGGACTATGGCTACACCTTC
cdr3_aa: CASSLARDYGYTF

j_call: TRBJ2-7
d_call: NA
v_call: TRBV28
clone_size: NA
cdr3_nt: TGTGCCAGCACCTCCCCAGGGTACGAGCAGTACTTC
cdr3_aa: CASTSPGYEQYF

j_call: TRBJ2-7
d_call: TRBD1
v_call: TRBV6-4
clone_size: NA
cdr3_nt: TGTGCCAGCAAGGGACAGTCCTACGAGCAGTACTTC
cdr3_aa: CASKGQSYEQYF

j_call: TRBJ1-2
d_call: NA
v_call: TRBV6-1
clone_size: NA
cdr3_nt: TGTGCCAGCACCTCTAACAGGGCAGCTGGCTACACCTTC
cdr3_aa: CASTSNRAAGYTF

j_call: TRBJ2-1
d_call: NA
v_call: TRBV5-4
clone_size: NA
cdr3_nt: TGTGCCAGCAGCTTGGATGCGGTCTCCTACAATGAGCAGTTCTTC
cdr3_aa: CASSLDAVSYNEQFF

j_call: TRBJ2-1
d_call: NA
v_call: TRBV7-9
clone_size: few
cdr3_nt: TGTGCCAGCATCCTCAGCTTAGCCCGTCGCTCGTCCCTCAATGAGCAGTTCTTC
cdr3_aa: CASILSLARRSSLNEQFF

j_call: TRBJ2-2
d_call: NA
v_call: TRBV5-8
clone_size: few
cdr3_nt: TGTGCCAGCAGCTTGGGACTAGACTACTGGGGCACCGGGGAGCTGTTTTTT
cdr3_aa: CASSLGLDYWGTGELFF

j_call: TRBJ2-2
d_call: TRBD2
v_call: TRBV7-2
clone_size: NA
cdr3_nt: TGTGCCAGCAGCTTAGGCGGGAGGACCGGGGAGCTGTTTTTT
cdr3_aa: CASSLGGRTGELFF

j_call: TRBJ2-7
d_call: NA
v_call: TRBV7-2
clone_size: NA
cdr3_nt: TGTGCCAGCAGATTTAGTGGCGAGCAGTACTTC
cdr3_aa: CASRFSGEQYF

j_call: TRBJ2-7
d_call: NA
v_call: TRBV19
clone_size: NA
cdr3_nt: TGTGCCAGTAGTACACAGGTGTACTACGCAGAGCAGTACTTC
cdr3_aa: CASSTQVYYAEQYF

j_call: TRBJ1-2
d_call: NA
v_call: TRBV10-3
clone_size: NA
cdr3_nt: TGTGCCATCAGTGAGTCGTTTGGCAGACTCTATGGCTACACCTTC
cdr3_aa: CAISESFGRLYGYTF

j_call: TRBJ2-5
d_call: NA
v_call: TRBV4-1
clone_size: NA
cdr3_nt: TGCGCCAGCAGCCAAATGACAGGACAAGAGACCCAGTACTTC
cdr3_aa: CASSQMTGQETQYF

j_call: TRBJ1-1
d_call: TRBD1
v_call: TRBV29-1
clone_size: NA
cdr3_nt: TGCAGCGGGGGACAGCTGAACACTGAAGCTTTCTTT
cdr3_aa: CSGGQLNTEAFF

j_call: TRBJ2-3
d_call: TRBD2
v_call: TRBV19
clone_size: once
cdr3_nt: TGTGCCAGTAGTTCCTACGGACTAGCCCAGGATACGCAGTATTTT
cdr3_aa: CASSSYGLAQDTQYF

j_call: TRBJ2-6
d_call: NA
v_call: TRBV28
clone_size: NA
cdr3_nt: TGTGCCAGCAACCCCTGGACACGCTCTGGGGCCAACGTCCTGACTTTC
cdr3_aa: CASNPWTRSGANVLTF

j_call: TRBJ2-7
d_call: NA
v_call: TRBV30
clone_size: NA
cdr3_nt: TGTGCCTGGATGGGCCGCCAGTCCTACGAGCAGTACTTC
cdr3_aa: CAWMGRQSYEQYF

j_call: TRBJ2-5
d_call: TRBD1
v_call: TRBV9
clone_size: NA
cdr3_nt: TGTGCCAGCAGCCCAGCAGGCACAGGGGTAGAGACCCAGTACTTC
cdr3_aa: CASSPAGTGVETQYF

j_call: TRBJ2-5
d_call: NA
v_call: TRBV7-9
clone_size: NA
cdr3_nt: TGTTCCAGCAGCTATGGACAGATACAAGAGACCCAGTACTTC
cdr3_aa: CSSSYGQIQETQYF

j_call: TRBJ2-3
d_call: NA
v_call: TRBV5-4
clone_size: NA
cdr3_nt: TGTGCCAGCAGCTTGGTAGCAGATACGCAGTATTTT
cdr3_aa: CASSLVADTQYF

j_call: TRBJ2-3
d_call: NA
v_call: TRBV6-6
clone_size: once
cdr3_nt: TGTGCCAGCAGTTACGGCCTAGATACGCAGTATTTT
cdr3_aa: CASSYGLDTQYF

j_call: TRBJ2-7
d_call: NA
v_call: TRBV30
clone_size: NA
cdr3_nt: TGTGCCTGGAGCCTAGTCTACGAGCAGTACTTC
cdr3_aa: CAWSLVYEQYF

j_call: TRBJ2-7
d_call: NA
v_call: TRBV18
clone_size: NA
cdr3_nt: TGTGCCAGCTCACTGAACCCGCAGGGGAACGAGCAGTACTTC
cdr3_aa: CASSLNPQGNEQYF

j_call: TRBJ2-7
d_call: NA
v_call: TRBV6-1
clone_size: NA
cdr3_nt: TGTGCCAGCAGTGAATGGGGGCCAGTCGAGCAGTACTTC
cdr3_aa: CASSEWGPVEQYF

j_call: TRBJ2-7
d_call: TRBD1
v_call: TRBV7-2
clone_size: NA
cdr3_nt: TGTGCCAGCAGCTTATCATCAGGGGGCGGATACGAGCAGTACTTC
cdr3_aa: CASSLSSGGGYEQYF

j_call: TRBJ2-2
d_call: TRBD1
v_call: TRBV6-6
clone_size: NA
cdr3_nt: TGTGCCAGCAGCCTGGGACAGTACACCGGGGAGCTGTTTTTT
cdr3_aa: CASSLGQYTGELFF

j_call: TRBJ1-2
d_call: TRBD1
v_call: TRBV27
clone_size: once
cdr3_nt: TGTGCCAGCAGTTCGACAGGGGGAGTTGGCTACACCTTC
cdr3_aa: CASSSTGGVGYTF

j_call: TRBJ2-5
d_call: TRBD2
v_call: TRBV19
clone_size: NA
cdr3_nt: TGTGCCAGTTCGAGCGGGAATTACGAGACCCAGTACTTC
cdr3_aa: CASSSGNYETQYF

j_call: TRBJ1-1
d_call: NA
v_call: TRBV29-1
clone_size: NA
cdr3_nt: TGCAGCGTGGACAGGAACACTGAAGCTTTCTTT
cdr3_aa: CSVDRNTEAFF

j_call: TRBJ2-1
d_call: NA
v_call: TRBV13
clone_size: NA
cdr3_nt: TGTGCCAGCAGCTTCAGCTCCTACAATGAGCAGTTCTTC
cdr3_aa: CASSFSSYNEQFF

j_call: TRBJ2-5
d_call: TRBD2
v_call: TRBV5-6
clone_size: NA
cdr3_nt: TGTGCCAGCAGCCTGTTAGCGGGAGCTCTCCAAGGGACCCAGTACTTC
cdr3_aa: CASSLLAGALQGTQYF

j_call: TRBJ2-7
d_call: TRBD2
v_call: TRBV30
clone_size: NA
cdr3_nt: TGTGCCTGGAATAGGGACTATCCAACCTACGAGCAGTACTTC
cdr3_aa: CAWNRDYPTYEQYF

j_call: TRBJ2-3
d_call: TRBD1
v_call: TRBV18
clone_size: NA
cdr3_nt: TGTGCCAGCTCACCACGGCGGCCAGGGGGCGGGCCAGATACGCAGTATTTT
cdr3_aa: CASSPRRPGGGPDTQYF

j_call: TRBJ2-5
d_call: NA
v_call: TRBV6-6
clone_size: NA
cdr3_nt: TGTGCCAGCACCAAAGCAGGGGTGCAAGAGACCCAGTACTTC
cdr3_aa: CASTKAGVQETQYF

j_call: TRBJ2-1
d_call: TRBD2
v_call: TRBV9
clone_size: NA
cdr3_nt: TGTGCCAGCACCGCTACTAGCGCCTGGGGCAATGAGCAGTTCTTC
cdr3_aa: CASTATSAWGNEQFF

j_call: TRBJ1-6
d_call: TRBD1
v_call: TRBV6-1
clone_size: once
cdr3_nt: TGTGCCAGCAGTGCCGAGACAGGGTGGGGATCACCCCTCCACTTT
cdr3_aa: CASSAETGWGSPLHF

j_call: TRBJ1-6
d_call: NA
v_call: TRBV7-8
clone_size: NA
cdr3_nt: TGTGCCGCGAGTCCGGGTACCTATTCACCCCTCCACTTT
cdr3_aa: CAASPGTYSPLHF

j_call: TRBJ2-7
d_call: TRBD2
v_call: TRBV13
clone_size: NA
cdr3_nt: TGTGCCAGCAGCTTGGCGGGAGGGGACGAGCAGTACTTC
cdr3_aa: CASSLAGGDEQYF